This T cell receptor (beta chain) was captured in a study of T cells in Graves' hyperthyroidism and ophthalmopathy. Trimming pared 6 bases from V and 4 bases from J, leaving 24 bases between. CDR1 is WSHSY, CDR2 SAAADI, per germline. The CDR3 is made up of 17 amino acids. Amplification of TCR beta CDR3 regions used RNA as the template. Using the HTBI primer set, a first-round RT-PCR was run on the TCR CDR3. Each CDR3 protein is one row after TCRdb ran MiXCR on the multiplex PCR reads. The sample consists of roughly 250,000 distinct CDR3 sequences, 13% to 15% of them appearing once. Diagnoses were made from clinical symptoms, serum measures (thyroxine and TRAb), thyroid ultrasound and orbital computed tomography. Source material for PBMCs was 10 ml fresh peripheral blood. In its sample, this clonotype was seen many times.

The sample taken for sequencing was blood. This TCR derives from a woman aged 40 to 50 with Graves' hyperthyroidism that later progressed to Graves' ophthalmopathy. The chain uses TRBV10-2 and TRBJ1-2, with a weak D call TRBD1 (5 bases). The DNA for the CDR3 is TGCGCCAGCAGGCAGACCCTCAAGGGACCCTCTAGCTATGGCTACACCTTC. Translating gives CASRQTLKGPSSYGYTF.